The 32 T cell receptor beta chains in this list originate from one sample, sequenced in a study of blood T cell repertoires in COVID-19. Libraries were prepared by immunoSEQ multiplex PCR; TCRdb keeps only in-frame clonotypes and omits some of them. Of fewer than 95,000 clones in the sample, roughly nine tenths were seen once. The sequencing sample was made of peripheral blood. Receptor source: a man aged 45-60 years with acute or convalescent COVID-19.

The chain has TRBV7-8 and TRBJ1-2; 9 positions match TRBD1. Germline V gene sequence: CDR1 SGHVS, CDR2 FQNEAQ. The V segment lost 3 bases and the J segment 6 bases; nucleotides outside the gene matches: 11. This CDR3 spans 16 amino acids. CDR3 amino acids: CASSLNEWTGADGYTF. The DNA for the CDR3 is TGTGCCAGCAGCTTGAACGAATGGACAGGGGCGGATGGCTACACCTTC.

The gene calls are TRBV28 and TRBJ2-1; 11 bases match TRBD2. There are 15 residues in the CDR3. The V and J ends lost 1 base and 7 bases, in that order; junction bases with no gene match: 3. CDR1 is MDHEN, CDR2 SYDVKM, per germline. CDR3 in amino acids: CASSLLASGGNEQFF. The DNA for the CDR3 is TGTGCCAGCAGTTTATTGGCTAGCGGGGGGAATGAGCAGTTCTTC. The whole variable domain, filled in from reference TRBV28 and TRBJ2-1, reads DVKVTQSSRYLVKRTGEKVFLECVQDMDHENMFWYRQDPGLGLRLIYFSYDVKMKEKGDIPEGYSVSREKKERFSLILESASTNQTSMYLCASSLLASGGNEQFFGPGTRLTVL.

V usage is TRBV3-1 (or the pseudogene TRBV3-2) and J usage is TRBJ1-2, with D possibly being TRBD1 (6 bases). Between the trimmed V and J ends, which lost 1 base and 7 bases, there was a span of 13 bases. Germline V CDR1 and CDR2: LGHDT, YNNKEL (reference sequence). The length of the CDR3 is 14 residues. The CDR3 is CASSQGRGEGGYTF. CDR3 in DNA: TGTGCCAGCAGCCAAGGCAGGGGCGAGGGTGGCTACACCTTC.

CDR3 coding DNA: TGCGCCAGCAGTCGCACGACAGGGAGGAACACTGAAGCTTTCTTT. Amino acid sequence: CASSRTTGRNTEAFF. The V gene is TRBV23-1, the J gene TRBJ1-1; 7 bases align to TRBD1. TRBV23-1 is annotated as an ORF whose role is uncertain. The CDR3 contains 15 residues. Germline trimming cut 4 bases from V and 1 base from J; bases unmatched to any gene: 6.

This rearrangement joins TRBV4-2 to TRBJ1-5, with D possibly TRBD1 on 6 matching bases. CDR3 size: 15 residues. V lost 4 bases to trimming and J lost 2 bases, with 12 bases between them. Per germline, CDR1 LGHNA and CDR2 YNFKEQ. CDR3 region: CASSLTRQGNQPQHF. As DNA, the CDR3 is TGTGCCAGCAGCCTAACCCGACAGGGCAATCAGCCCCAGCATTTT.

The rearrangement uses TRBV6-6 and TRBJ1-1; 8 bases are shared with TRBD1. Germline CDR1 is MNHNY and CDR2 is SVGAGI (reference sequence). The CDR3 consists of 14 residues. Germline trimming cut 6 bases from V and 6 bases from J; bases unmatched to any gene: 9. The DNA of the CDR3 is TGTGCCAGCAGGGCAGGGGGCGGAAATGCTGAAGCTTTCTTT. This sequence encodes CASRAGGGNAEAFF.

The V gene is TRBV30, the J gene TRBJ1-4; 9 nucleotides align to TRBD1. The germline V gene encodes CDR1 GTSNPN and CDR2 SVGIG (reference sequence). The CDR3 runs 15 residues. With 5 bases clipped from V and 3 bases from J, the junction kept 7 bases outside the gene matches. The CDR3 reads CAWAKQGAANEKLFF. For the CDR3, the DNA is TGTGCCTGGGCCAAACAGGGGGCAGCTAATGAAAAACTGTTTTTT.

This clone appeared once. V is TRBV6-1 and J is TRBJ1-2; D not certain. The germline V gene encodes CDR1 MNHNS and CDR2 SASEGT. CDR3 size: 12 residues. Trimming stripped 3 bases from V and 8 bases from J, with 10 bases between. The CDR3 loop is CASSDGPVGYTF. CDR3 nucleotides: TGTGCCAGCAGTGATGGGCCAGTCGGCTACACCTTC.

The V gene is TRBV6-8, the J gene TRBJ1-2; 12 nucleotides line up with TRBD1. With V trimmed by 9 bases and J by 8 bases, 16 bases remained unmatched. Looked up from germline, CDR1 is MNHGY and CDR2 is SAAAGT. The CDR3 is 16 amino acids. The CDR3 nucleotides read TGTGCCAGGGACCGGGACAGGGGGCTGCCGACCTCCGGCTACACCTTC. This encodes CARDRDRGLPTSGYTF.

CDR3 nucleotides: TGTGCCAGCAATTCGGGGAGGACCGGGGAGCTGTTTTTT. Translated: CASNSGRTGELFF. The V call is TRBV27, the J call TRBJ2-2; D may be TRBD2 (6 bases). Germline CDR1 is MNHEY and CDR2 is SMNVEV (reference sequence). This CDR3 region has 13 residues. The V end was cut by 7 bases, the J end by 5 bases, with 11 bases between.

The V call is TRBV13, the J call TRBJ1-3; a possible D gene is TRBD1 (5 bases). From germline, CDR1 is PRHDT and CDR2 FYEKMQ (reference sequence). This CDR3 region has 14 residues. Trimming removed 3 bases at V and 4 bases at J, with 10 bases between. The CDR3 sequence: CASSFGGTGNTIYF. As DNA, the CDR3 is TGTGCCAGCAGCTTCGGGGGGACGGGAAACACCATATATTTT.

This clone was counted only a few times. V and J are TRBV5-1 and TRBJ2-7, with D possibly TRBD1 on 6 matching bases. The CDR3 sequence is 13 residues long. V was shortened by 8 bases and J by 6 bases, with 18 bases between the two germline ends. Germline V lookup: CDR1 SGHRS, CDR2 YFSETQ. The CDR3 region has the DNA TGCGCCAGTCAGGAACCACAGGGCTTCGAGCAGTACTTC. This sequence encodes CASQEPQGFEQYF.

The chain recombines TRBV18 with TRBJ1-1, with 7 bases fitting TRBD1. The germline V gene encodes CDR1 KGHSH and CDR2 LQKENI. The CDR3 length is 14 residues. V was clipped by 4 bases and J by 6 bases; unmatched bases: 8. DNA for the CDR3: TGTGCCAGCTCACACCGCCGGGACAGCGCTGAAGCTTTCTTT. This gives the protein CASSHRRDSAEAFF.

This chain uses TRBV28 with TRBJ1-2; unclear D gene. The CDR3 is 14 amino acids. The germline V and J ends were trimmed by 6 bases and 2 bases, with 13 bases remaining between them. Germline CDR1 is MDHEN and CDR2 is SYDVKM. The CDR3 sequence: CASSRPDGNYGYTF. In DNA, the CDR3 is TGTGCCAGCAGCCGCCCCGACGGGAACTATGGCTACACCTTC.

This chain connects TRBV4-2 to TRBJ2-3, with TRBD2 matching 13 bases. CDR1 is LGHNA and CDR2 is YNFKEQ in the germline V gene. With V trimmed by 5 bases and J by 4 bases, 9 bases remained unmatched. The CDR3 runs to 17 residues. CDR3: CASSSLLTSGGADTQYF. As DNA, the CDR3 is TGTGCCAGCAGCTCACTACTCACTAGCGGGGGGGCAGATACGCAGTATTTT.

The J gene is TRBJ1-5, the V gene TRBV2, with D unclear. Looked up from germline, CDR1 is SNHLY and CDR2 is FYNNEI. The CDR3 length is 16 residues. Trimming shortened V by 7 bases and J by 0 bases, and 16 bases separated the two germline ends. The CDR3 sequence is CASTRGGRGSNQPQHF. In DNA form, the CDR3 reads TGTGCCAGCACCCGAGGAGGACGGGGTAGCAATCAGCCCCAGCATTTT.

In this sample, this clone turned up a few times. The chain carries TRBV10-3 and TRBJ2-7; TRBD1 agrees at 7 bases. V was pared by 7 bases and J by 2 bases, with 14 bases of the junction left unmatched. The CDR3 consists of 16 residues. CDR1 is ENHRY, CDR2 SYGVKD, per germline. The CDR3 DNA is TGTGCCATCACCCCATCGGTGGGACAGTTCACCTACGAGCAGTACTTC. This sequence encodes CAITPSVGQFTYEQYF.

This CDR3 reads CASSYSGGEREAFF. The CDR3 DNA follows: TGTGCCAGCAGTTACTCGGGGGGAGAACGGGAAGCTTTCTTT. The V gene is TRBV6-5, the J gene TRBJ1-1; a possible D gene is TRBD1 (5 bases). Trimming removed 0 bases at V and 8 bases at J, with 13 bases between. Germline V gene lookup returns CDR1 MNHEY and CDR2 SVGAGI. The CDR3 loop spans 14 amino acids.

CDR3 amino acids: CASRWTDQPQHF. The CDR3 DNA sequence: TGTGCCAGCAGGTGGACAGATCAGCCCCAGCATTTT. This chain connects TRBV6-5 to TRBJ1-5; a weak D match, TRBD1 (6 bases). Germline V gives CDR1 MNHEY, CDR2 SVGAGI. Trimming left V 6 bases short and J 5 bases short, with 8 bases between. The CDR3 contains 12 residues.

The CDR3 DNA sequence: TGTGCCAGCACCCAGTCAGTCTATGGCTACACCTTC. Protein: CASTQSVYGYTF. The chain employs TRBV12-3 or TRBV12-4 and TRBJ1-2; no clear D. There are 12 residues in the CDR3. Trimming removed 7 bases from V and 4 bases from J, with 10 bases in between.

The chain recombines TRBV11-2 with TRBJ2-3; D is possibly TRBD1 (6 bases). The germline V gene has CDR1 SGHAT and CDR2 FQNNGV. V was cut by 5 bases and J by 0 bases, with 15 bases left in between. This CDR3 spans 16 amino acids. The CDR3 sequence is CASSRDTDSSTDTQYF. DNA of the CDR3: TGTGCCAGCAGCCGGGACACGGACTCTAGCACAGATACGCAGTATTTT.

The chain uses TRBV2 and TRBJ1-1; 7 bases match TRBD1. J was trimmed by 6 bases and V by 6 bases; bases with no gene match: 13. Germline-derived CDR1 and CDR2 are SNHLY and FYNNEI. The CDR3 runs 15 residues. CDR3 nucleotides: TGTGCCAGCAGGGCGATTTGGCGGACAGGATCTGAAGCTTTCTTT. This translates into CASRAIWRTGSEAFF.

This rearrangement joins TRBV10-3 to TRBJ2-7; 8 bases agree with TRBD2. CDR3 size: 13 residues. In germline, CDR1 is ENHRY, CDR2 SYGVKD. With 6 bases clipped from V and 6 bases from J, the junction kept 7 bases outside the gene matches. CDR3 bases: TGTGCCATCAGCGGGGGGGATTGGGGCGAGCAGTACTTC. This encodes CAISGGDWGEQYF.

The CDR3 here is CASSLEAGLYNEQFF. CDR3 nucleotide sequence: TGTGCCAGCAGCTTAGAGGCGGGGCTGTACAATGAGCAGTTCTTC. The chain uses TRBV7-2 and TRBJ2-1, with D perhaps matching TRBD2 (6 bases). The CDR3 covers 15 residues. In germline, CDR1 is SGHTA, CDR2 FQGNSA. The V end lost 1 base, the J end lost 4 bases, and 11 bases lay between the germline ends.

This chain uses TRBV5-4 with TRBJ2-5, with 12 bases identical to TRBD2. The length of the CDR3 is 15 residues. The V gene's germline CDR1 is SGHNT and CDR2 YYREEE (reference sequence). The ends lost 5 bases at V and 4 bases at J; junction bases unmatched: 6. Here the CDR3 DNA reads TGTGCCAGCAGGCCTACTAGCGGGGGGATAGAGACCCAGTACTTC. Amino acids: CASRPTSGGIETQYF.

The chain employs TRBV19 and TRBJ2-3; 11 bases align to TRBD2. CDR1 is LNHDA, CDR2 SQIVND, per germline (reference sequence). J gave up 6 bases and V 5 bases, and 7 bases lay outside the gene matches. The CDR3 covers 15 residues. The chain's CDR3 is CASSPLAGGPDTQYF. CDR3 sequence (DNA): TGTGCCAGTAGTCCTCTAGCGGGGGGCCCCGATACGCAGTATTTT.

The chain employs TRBV23-1 and TRBJ2-3; 9 nucleotides agree with TRBD2. TRBV23-1 is an ORF; its function is uncertain. The CDR3 is 16 amino acids. The ends lost 1 base at V and 6 bases at J; junction bases unmatched: 8. CDR3 loop: CASSQFAGGPCDTQYF. The CDR3 nucleotides are TGCGCCAGCAGTCAATTCGCGGGGGGGCCATGCGATACGCAGTATTTT.

The chain joins TRBV11-1 to TRBJ1-4, with unresolved D. CDR3 length: 15 residues. Germline V gene data show CDR1 as SGHAT and CDR2 as FQDESV (reference sequence). V lost 4 bases and J 7 bases, leaving 16 bases between the germline ends. The CDR3 reads CASSYRPRGGEKLFF. In nucleotides, the CDR3 is TGTGCCAGCAGCTACCGACCAAGAGGAGGTGAAAAACTGTTTTTT.

This chain uses TRBV12-3 or TRBV12-4 with TRBJ2-7, with D tentatively TRBD2 (7 bases). The CDR3 contains 13 residues. Trimming cost V 8 bases and J 2 bases, with 13 bases left between them. CDR3 sequence (DNA): TGTGCCAGCCTCCGGGGGGCCGCCTACGAGCAGTACTTC. It translates to CASLRGAAYEQYF.

V gene TRBV7-9 combines with J gene TRBJ1-2; unclear D gene. This CDR3 has 12 amino acids. Germline V gives CDR1 SEHNR, CDR2 FQNEAQ (reference sequence). V was clipped by 5 bases and J by 6 bases, with 10 bases between them. CDR3 nucleotide sequence: TGTGCCAGCAGCGGCCTTTTGGATGGCTACACCTTC. It is translated as CASSGLLDGYTF.

The chain carries TRBV27 and TRBJ1-5, with TRBD1 as a possible D gene (6 bases). Deletions cut 7 bases from V and 4 bases from J, with 14 bases between. The germline V gene encodes CDR1 MNHEY and CDR2 SMNVEV (reference sequence). This CDR3 comprises 14 residues. The CDR3 DNA reads TGTGCCAGCAATTTCGGGGGGCGAAATCAGCCCCAGCATTTT. It specifies CASNFGGRNQPQHF.

The CDR3 coding sequence is TGCAGCGTTGTAGGTTTTCAGGGGACCGATCTCTGGGGCTACACCTTC. It is translated as CSVVGFQGTDLWGYTF. The chain recombines TRBV29-1 with TRBJ1-2; a possible D gene is TRBD1 (6 bases). The CDR3 runs 16 residues. Germline loops: CDR1 SQVTM, CDR2 ANQGSEA. V shed 4 bases and J shed 8 bases, with 26 bases lying between them.